The sequence of this T cell receptor (beta chain) was determined in a study of vaccination effects on CD4 cells after COVID-19. Findings and caveats of the study: Early timepoints after infection were absent, and convalescent patients were few in the study.

The method was immunoSEQ multiplex PCR; TCRdb's version includes in-frame clones alone and lacks a portion of them. The sample includes about 70,000 clones, around 72% seen only once; the top ten take more than 5%. Using viral peptide pools, the ViraFEST assay grew out antigen-specific CD4+ T cells prior to sequencing. Culturing for about 10 days preceded CD4+ T cell isolation. The person's infection with SARS-CoV-2, confirmed by PCR, took place between March and December 2020. The V gene end was trimmed by 2 bases and the J gene end by 8 bases; junction bases not matched to a gene: 5. The CDR3 consists of 13 residues. The germline gives CDR1 GTSNPN, CDR2 SVGIG (reference sequence). For this clone: Its cognate antigen is unknown.

The sequences come from CD4+ T cells from PBMCs cultured with HIV peptides, collected before COVID-19 vaccination. The subset is: HIV-1 Nef peptide pool negative control/reference culture. This TCR was recovered from a human donor who had a prior SARS-CoV-2 infection. The chain links TRBV30 to TRBJ2-2, with 7 nucleotides matching TRBD1. The CDR3: CAWSRQGNGELFF. The CDR3 bases are TGTGCCTGGAGTCGACAGGGTAATGGGGAGCTGTTTTTT. The whole variable domain, filled in from reference TRBV30 and TRBJ2-2, reads SQTIHQWPATLVQPVGSPLSLECTVEGTSNPNLYWYRQAAGRGLQLLFYSVGIGQISSEVPQNLSASRPQDRQFILSSKKLLLSDSGFYLCAWSRQGNGELFFGEGSRLTVL.